The 29 T cell receptor beta chains listed next were all sequenced from one sample in a study of blood T cell repertoires in COVID-19. The data were produced by immunoSEQ multiplex PCR, yet TCRdb's version contains in-frame clones alone and is incomplete. The sample records around 230,000 clones, approximately 88% being singletons. The source material was peripheral blood. These receptor sequences come from a middle-aged man with acute or convalescent COVID-19.

This chain connects TRBV18 to TRBJ2-7, with 16 bases lining up with TRBD2. V shed 6 bases, J shed 5 bases, and the junction held 10 bases outside the gene matches. The CDR3 runs 17 residues. CDR1 is KGHSH, CDR2 LQKENI, per germline. The CDR3, as DNA: TGTGCCAGCTCCCCCGGGACTAGCGGGAGGGCCATCCACGAGCAGTACTTC. Encoded protein: CASSPGTSGRAIHEQYF.

This chain links TRBV11-3 with TRBJ2-5; D possibly corresponds to TRBD1 (6 bases). The CDR3 is 13 amino acids. Germline CDR1 SGHNT, CDR2 YENEEA. Trimming removed 5 bases from V and 3 bases from J, with 10 bases in between. This chain's CDR3 is CASSPWTEETQYF. The CDR3 bases are TGTGCCAGCAGCCCTTGGACAGAAGAGACCCAGTACTTC.

CDR3 nucleotides: TGTGCCAGTAGTACCACACAGGGTCCCAATCAGCCCCAGCATTTT. Translation gives CASSTTQGPNQPQHF. This chain joins TRBV19 and TRBJ1-5, with TRBD1 as a possible D gene (6 bases). Looked up from germline, CDR1 is LNHDA and CDR2 is SQIVND (reference sequence). This CDR3 region has 15 residues. The V end lost 4 bases, the J end lost 3 bases, and 13 bases lay between the germline ends.

This chain connects TRBV15 to TRBJ2-7; 12 bases agree with TRBD2. V was pared by 5 bases and J by 5 bases, with 10 bases of the junction left unmatched. CDR1 is LNHNV, CDR2 YYDKDF, per germline (reference sequence). This CDR3 has 16 residues. CDR3 coding DNA: TGTGCCACCAGCGGGGGGGGACTAGCGGGTCTGGACGAGCAGTACTTC. Its protein is CATSGGGLAGLDEQYF.

V gene TRBV7-9 combines with J gene TRBJ2-7; a possible D gene is TRBD1 (5 bases). The CDR3 spans 16 residues. V lost 0 bases and J lost 0, with 12 bases in between. Germline CDR1 and CDR2: SEHNR and FQNEAQ (reference sequence). The CDR3 region is CASSLAPGQLSYEQYF. The CDR3 region has the DNA TGTGCCAGCAGCTTAGCTCCAGGACAACTCTCCTACGAGCAGTACTTC.

The chain couples TRBV2 to TRBJ1-5; a possible D gene is TRBD1 (5 bases). The V end was cut by 6 bases, the J end by 6 bases, with 9 bases between. There are 12 residues in the CDR3. Germline lookup yields CDR1 SNHLY and CDR2 FYNNEI. DNA of the CDR3: TGTGCCAGCAGGCTAGGGGTTCAGCCCCAGCATTTT. Amino acids: CASRLGVQPQHF. Drawing the rest from reference TRBV2 and TRBJ1-5, the complete variable domain is EPEVTQTPSHQVTQMGQEVILRCVPISNHLYFYWYRQILGQKVEFLVSFYNNEISEKSEIFDDQFSVERPDGSNFTLKIRSTKLEDSAMYFCASRLGVQPQHFGDGTRLSIL.

There are a few counts of this clone. The V call is TRBV6-5, the J call TRBJ1-5, with 8 bases fitting TRBD1. The CDR3 totals 15 residues. Looked up from germline, CDR1 is MNHEY and CDR2 is SVGAGI. The trim removed 7 bases at V and 6 bases at J, leaving 11 bases unmatched. The CDR3 DNA reads as TGTGCCAGCACTCCGGACAGGGTGGTTCGTCAGCCCCAGCATTTT. It encodes CASTPDRVVRQPQHF.

This clone has more than one count but fewer than ten. The gene calls are TRBV11-2 and TRBJ1-2; D is unresolved. CDR1 is SGHAT, CDR2 FQNNGV, per germline. CDR3 length: 15 amino acids. V dropped 4 bases and J dropped 2 bases, with 14 bases sitting between them. Written as DNA, the CDR3 is TGTGCCAGCAGCTCCTTAGCAGTAGGAAACTATGGCTACACCTTC. Its protein is CASSSLAVGNYGYTF.

The chain couples TRBV27 to TRBJ2-1; TRBD1 matches at 9 bases. The V gene end was trimmed by 6 bases and the J gene end by 0 bases; junction bases not matched to a gene: 9. Germline assignment: CDR1 MNHEY and CDR2 SMNVEV (reference sequence). There are 17 residues in the CDR3. The CDR3 nucleotides read TGTGCCAGCAGCCAAGACAGGGGGATGGCCTCCTACAATGAGCAGTTCTTC. Amino acids: CASSQDRGMASYNEQFF.

This clone was seen a single time. V and J are TRBV14 and TRBJ2-3; 12 bases fit TRBD2. Per germline, CDR1 SGHDN and CDR2 FVKESK. This CDR3 spans 17 amino acids. The V segment lost 5 bases and the J segment 3 bases; nucleotides outside the gene matches: 9. The CDR3 nucleotides are TGTGCCAGCAGCGCCCGACTAGCGGGAGTTTTGACAGATACGCAGTATTTT. The encoded protein is CASSARLAGVLTDTQYF.

CDR3 bases: TGTGCCAGCAGCAAGGGACAGGGGTTCACAGATACGCAGTATTTT. Its protein product is CASSKGQGFTDTQYF. V is TRBV11-3 and J is TRBJ2-3, with 10 bases aligning to TRBD1. Germline V lookup: CDR1 SGHNT, CDR2 YENEEA. V dropped 5 bases and J dropped 2; count of bases not matched to a gene: 4. The CDR3 runs to 15 residues. Looking up the rest from reference TRBV11-3 and TRBJ2-3 gives the full variable domain: EAGVVQSPRYKIIEKKQPVAFWCNPISGHNTLYWYLQNLGQGPELLIRYENEEAVDDSQLPKDRFSAERLKGVDSTLKIQPAELGDSAVYLCASSKGQGFTDTQYFGPGTRLTVL.

The chain is built from TRBV10-3 and TRBJ1-2, with TRBD1 as a possible D gene (5 bases). The CDR3 length is 13 residues. Trimming took 2 bases from V and 2 from J, leaving 6 bases between them. Germline CDR1 ENHRY, CDR2 SYGVKD. CDR3 protein: CAISEAGNYGYTF. CDR3 bases: TGTGCCATCAGTGAGGCAGGGAACTATGGCTACACCTTC.

This clone was seen a handful of times. This sequence joins TRBV6-4 and TRBJ2-1; 11 positions agree with TRBD2. The J segment lost 4 bases and the V segment lost 4 bases, leaving 3 bases of the junction unmatched. The V gene's germline CDR1 is MRHNA and CDR2 SNTAGT. The CDR3 extends over 15 amino acids. For the CDR3, the DNA is TGTGCCAGCAGTGCGGGACTAGCGGATTACAATGAGCAGTTCTTC. Translated, it gives CASSAGLADYNEQFF.

The chain links TRBV6-2 or TRBV6-3 to TRBJ2-1, with D maybe TRBD2 (5 bases). Trimming took off 0 bases at V and 4 bases at J, with 10 bases between the two ends. The CDR3 covers 15 residues. CDR1 is MNHEY and CDR2 is SVGEGT in the germline V gene. The CDR3 reads CASSYSPLVYNEQFF. In DNA, the CDR3 is TGTGCCAGCAGTTACTCCCCACTAGTTTACAATGAGCAGTTCTTC.

This chain joins TRBV12-3 or TRBV12-4 and TRBJ1-3; D unresolved. V was trimmed by 3 bases and J by 7 bases, leaving 4 bases between them. CDR3 length: 11 amino acids. The CDR3 sequence: CASSFRNTIYF. As DNA, the CDR3 is TGTGCCAGCAGTTTCCGGAACACCATATATTTT.

The chain uses TRBV11-2 and TRBJ1-1; the D gene is possibly TRBD1 (6 bases). The germline V and J ends were trimmed by 1 base and 6 bases, with 21 bases remaining between them. The CDR3 covers 17 residues. The germline V gene has CDR1 SGHAT and CDR2 FQNNGV. CDR3 coding DNA: TGTGCCAGCAGCTTAGCGGGCGATAGGGGGGGGCGGCCTGAAGCTTTCTTT. Its translation: CASSLAGDRGGRPEAFF.

This sequence joins TRBV11-3 and TRBJ2-1, with 7 bases aligning to TRBD2. J gave up 5 bases and V 0 bases, and 1 base lay outside the gene matches. CDR3 length: 14 residues. CDR1 is SGHNT and CDR2 is YENEEA in the germline V gene. DNA of the CDR3: TGTGCCAGCAGCTTAGAGGGGACTAACAATGAGCAGTTCTTC. It yields the protein CASSLEGTNNEQFF. The variable domain in full, completed from reference TRBV11-3 and TRBJ2-1, reads EAGVVQSPRYKIIEKKQPVAFWCNPISGHNTLYWYLQNLGQGPELLIRYENEEAVDDSQLPKDRFSAERLKGVDSTLKIQPAELGDSAVYLCASSLEGTNNEQFFGPGTRLTVL.

V usage is TRBV11-3 and J usage is TRBJ1-1; D remains ambiguous. CDR1 is SGHNT, CDR2 YENEEA, per germline. Trimming pared 3 bases from V and 5 bases from J, leaving 10 bases between. The CDR3 runs to 13 residues. CDR3 in DNA: TGTGCCAGCAGCTTTTCCCCCGGTACTGAAGCTTTCTTT. Translation gives CASSFSPGTEAFF.

The chain employs TRBV3-1 (or the pseudogene TRBV3-2) and TRBJ1-1, with 7 bases aligning to TRBD1. Germline V CDR1 and CDR2: LGHDT, YNNKEL (reference sequence). V was clipped by 4 bases and J by 2 bases; unmatched bases: 4. The CDR3 sequence is 14 residues long. The CDR3 nucleotides read TGTGCCAGCAGCCCGACAGGGAAAAACACTGAAGCTTTCTTT. It is translated as CASSPTGKNTEAFF.

The chain couples TRBV11-2 to TRBJ2-1; TRBD2 matches 9 bases. Trimming took 5 bases from V and 1 from J; bases not matched to a gene: 6. Germline CDR1 and CDR2: SGHAT and FQNNGV. CDR3 length equals 16 residues. CDR3 sequence reads: CASSILSGRSYNEQFF. In DNA form, the CDR3 reads TGTGCCAGCAGCATTTTAAGCGGGAGGTCCTACAATGAGCAGTTCTTC.

This clone was seen more than once but under ten times. The sample holds other DNA sequences that translate to the same CDR3. This rearrangement joins TRBV3-1 (or the pseudogene TRBV3-2) to TRBJ1-3; no reliable D call. The CDR3 length is 14 residues. Germline-derived CDR1 and CDR2 are LGHDT and YNNKEL (reference sequence). The V end was cut by 1 base, the J end by 4 bases, with 8 bases between. In DNA, the CDR3 is TGTGCCAGCAGCCAAGGAGGTAGGGGAAACACCATATATTTT. Its protein product is CASSQGGRGNTIYF.

The chain uses TRBV19 and TRBJ1-4, with D unresolved. The V gene lost 6 bases and the J gene lost 8 bases, with 13 bases spanning the gap. The CDR3 totals 13 residues. The germline gives CDR1 LNHDA, CDR2 SQIVND (reference sequence). The CDR3 coding sequence is TGTGCCAGTAGCCCCACTGTGGAGGAAAAACTGTTTTTT. This codes for CASSPTVEEKLFF.

The chain is built from TRBV16 and TRBJ1-4; 7 nucleotides agree with TRBD1. The germline V gene has CDR1 KGHSY and CDR2 FQNENV. The CDR3 totals 14 residues. The trim removed 2 bases at V and 3 bases at J, leaving 0 bases unmatched. The CDR3 protein is CASSQQGANEKLFF. CDR3 in DNA: TGTGCCAGCAGCCAACAGGGGGCTAATGAAAAACTGTTTTTT.

This chain links TRBV9 with TRBJ2-3, with TRBD2 identical over 8 bases. The CDR3 is made up of 15 amino acids. Trimming took 5 bases from V and 3 from J; bases not matched to a gene: 8. The germline V gene has CDR1 SGDLS and CDR2 YYNGEE. Here the CDR3 DNA reads TGTGCCAGCAGACCACCGGGACTAGGGACAGATACGCAGTATTTT. This sequence encodes CASRPPGLGTDTQYF.

The J gene is TRBJ2-4, the V gene TRBV5-1; tentative D call: TRBD1 (7 bases). CDR1 and CDR2 (germline): SGHRS, YFSETQ. Trimming took off 4 bases at V and 7 bases at J, with 18 bases between the two ends. The CDR3 sequence is 15 residues long. DNA of the CDR3: TGCGCCAGCAGCGACCCGAAGGAGGGGGCTAACATTCAGTACTTC. Encoded protein: CASSDPKEGANIQYF.

The V and J genes are TRBV2 and TRBJ2-7; D might be TRBD2 (5 bases). Germline assignment: CDR1 SNHLY and CDR2 FYNNEI. The CDR3 covers 13 residues. V lost 7 bases to trimming and J lost 2 bases, with 12 bases between them. The CDR3 bases are TGTGCCAGCATTTCTCTCGGGGCCTACGAGCAGTACTTC. It yields the protein CASISLGAYEQYF.

The chain recombines TRBV2 with TRBJ2-5; a possible D gene is TRBD1 (6 bases). The CDR3 contains 12 residues. The V and J ends lost 8 bases and 5 bases respectively, with 12 bases between them. Per the germline V gene, CDR1 is SNHLY and CDR2 is FYNNEI. CDR3 nucleotides: TGTGCCAGCGAGGGGGTTATGGAGACCCAGTACTTC. Translated, it gives CASEGVMETQYF. The full variable domain, its missing parts supplied by reference TRBV2 and TRBJ2-5, is EPEVTQTPSHQVTQMGQEVILRCVPISNHLYFYWYRQILGQKVEFLVSFYNNEISEKSEIFDDQFSVERPDGSNFTLKIRSTKLEDSAMYFCASEGVMETQYFGPGTRLLVL.

This chain uses TRBV7-9 with TRBJ1-1, with D perhaps TRBD1 (5 bases). Germline V gene sequence: CDR1 SEHNR, CDR2 FQNEAQ (reference sequence). CDR3 size: 13 residues. Between the trimmed V and J ends, which lost 6 bases and 3 bases, there was a span of 11 bases. CDR3 coding DNA: TGTGCCAGCAGTTCCGACAGTCACACTGAAGCTTTCTTT. Protein: CASSSDSHTEAFF.

V is TRBV29-1 and J is TRBJ1-1; no reliable D call. Germline CDR1 is SQVTM and CDR2 is ANQGSEA. The CDR3 loop spans 11 amino acids. V lost 8 bases, J lost 5 bases, and 12 bases lay in between. The CDR3 protein is CSSHKETEAFF. Here the CDR3 DNA reads TGCAGCTCCCATAAGGAGACTGAAGCTTTCTTT.